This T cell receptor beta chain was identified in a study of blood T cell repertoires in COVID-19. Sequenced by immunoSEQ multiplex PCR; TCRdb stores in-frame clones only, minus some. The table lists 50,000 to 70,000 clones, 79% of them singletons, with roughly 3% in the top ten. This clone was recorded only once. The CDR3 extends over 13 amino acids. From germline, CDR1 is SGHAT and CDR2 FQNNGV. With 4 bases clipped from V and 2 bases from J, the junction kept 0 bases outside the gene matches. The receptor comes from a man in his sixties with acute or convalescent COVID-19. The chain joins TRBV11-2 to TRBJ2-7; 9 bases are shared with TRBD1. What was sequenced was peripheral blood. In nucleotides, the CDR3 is TGTGCCAGCAGCTGGACAGGGGCCTACGAGCAGTACTTC. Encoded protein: CASSWTGAYEQYF.